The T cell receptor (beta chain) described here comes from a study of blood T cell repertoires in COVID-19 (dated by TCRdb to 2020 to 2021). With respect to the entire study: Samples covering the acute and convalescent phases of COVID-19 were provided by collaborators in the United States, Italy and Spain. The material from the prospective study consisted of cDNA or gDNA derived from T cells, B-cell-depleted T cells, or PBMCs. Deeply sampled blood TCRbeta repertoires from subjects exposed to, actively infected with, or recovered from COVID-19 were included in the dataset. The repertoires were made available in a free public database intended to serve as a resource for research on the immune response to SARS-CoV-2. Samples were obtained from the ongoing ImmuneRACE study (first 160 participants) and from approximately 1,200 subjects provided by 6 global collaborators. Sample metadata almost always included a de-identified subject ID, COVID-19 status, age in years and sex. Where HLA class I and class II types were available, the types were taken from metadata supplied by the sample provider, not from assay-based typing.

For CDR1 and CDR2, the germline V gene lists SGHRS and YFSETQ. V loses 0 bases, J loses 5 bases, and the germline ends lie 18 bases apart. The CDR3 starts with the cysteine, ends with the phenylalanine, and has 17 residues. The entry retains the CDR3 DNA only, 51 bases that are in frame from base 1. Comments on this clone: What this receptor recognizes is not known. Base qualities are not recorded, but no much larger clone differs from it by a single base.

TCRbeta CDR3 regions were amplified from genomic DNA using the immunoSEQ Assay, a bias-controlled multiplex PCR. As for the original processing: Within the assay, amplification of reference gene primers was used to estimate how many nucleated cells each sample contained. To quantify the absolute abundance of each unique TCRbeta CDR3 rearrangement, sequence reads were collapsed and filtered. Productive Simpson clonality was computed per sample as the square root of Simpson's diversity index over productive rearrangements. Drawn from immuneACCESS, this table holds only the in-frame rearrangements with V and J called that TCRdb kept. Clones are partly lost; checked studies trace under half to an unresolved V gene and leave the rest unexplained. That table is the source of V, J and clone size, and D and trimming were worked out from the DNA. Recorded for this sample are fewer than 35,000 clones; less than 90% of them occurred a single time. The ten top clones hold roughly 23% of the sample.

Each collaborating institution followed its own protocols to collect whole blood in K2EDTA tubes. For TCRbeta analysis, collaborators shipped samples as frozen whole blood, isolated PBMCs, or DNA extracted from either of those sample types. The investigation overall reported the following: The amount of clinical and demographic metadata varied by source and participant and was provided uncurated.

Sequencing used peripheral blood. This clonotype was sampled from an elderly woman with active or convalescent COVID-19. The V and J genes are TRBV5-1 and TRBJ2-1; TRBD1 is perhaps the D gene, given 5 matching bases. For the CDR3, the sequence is CASSLAPVVGQNNEQFF. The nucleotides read TGCGCCAGCAGCTTGGCTCCGGTGGTGGGGCAAAACAATGAGCAGTTCTTC.